The 26 T cell receptor beta chains below were found in one sample sequenced in a study of T cells after yellow fever vaccination. TCRdb itself ran the 5' RACE reads through MiXCR, one entry per CDR3 protein. This table has roughly 85,000 distinct CDR3 sequences, more than 10% appearing once. The sample here was CD8+ T cells not binding an NS4B(214-222) dextramer, sorted from PBMCs, taken roughly 20 days after the first yellow fever vaccination. The receptors here all came from a man between 18 and 35 years old who received the YFV17D yellow fever vaccine.

This chain connects TRBV5-1 to TRBJ1-1, with D possibly TRBD1 on 5 matching bases. The length of the CDR3 is 14 residues. Trimming stripped 0 bases from V and 6 bases from J, with 12 bases between. Germline CDR1 and CDR2: SGHRS and YFSETQ. The CDR3, as DNA: TGCGCCAGCAGCTTGGAAGGGGATGTGGCTGAAGCTTTCTTT. Its translation is CASSLEGDVAEAFF.

This clonotype was detected only a few times. The CDR3 region is CASSFGLAALDQYV. In DNA, the CDR3 is TGTGCCAGCAGCTTCGGACTAGCGGCCCTCGATCAGTACGTC. J is TRBJ2-7 and V is TRBV6-2 or TRBV6-3; 10 bases align to TRBD2. The CDR3 totals 14 residues. Unmatched junction bases numbered 12, after V lost 6 bases and J lost 10 bases. Germline CDR1 reads MNHEY; CDR2 reads SVGEGT.

This clonotype was recorded many times. This chain joins TRBV6-2 or TRBV6-3 and TRBJ2-7, with 9 bases identical to TRBD1. The germline CDR1 and CDR2 sequences are MNHEY and SVGEGT. The CDR3 extends over 14 amino acids. The J segment lost 3 bases and the V segment lost 0 bases, leaving 0 bases of the junction unmatched. In DNA form, the CDR3 reads TGTGCCAGCAGTTACTCGACAGGGGGCTACGAGCAGTACGTC. Amino acids: CASSYSTGGYEQYV.

This clonotype was counted only a few times. The J gene is TRBJ2-2, the V gene TRBV10-3; D is uncertain. Trimming pared 4 bases from V and 2 bases from J, leaving 11 bases between. Germline assignment: CDR1 ENHRY and CDR2 SYGVKD. The CDR3 runs to 15 residues. CDR3 DNA sequence: TGTGCCATCAGTGTCACGGTAGATAACACCGGGGAGCTGTTTTTT. This translates into CAISVTVDNTGELFF.

This clonotype was picked up a small number of times. This sequence joins TRBV2 and TRBJ2-7; weak D call: TRBD1 (6 bases). Germline CDR1 is SNHLY and CDR2 is FYNNEI. Trimming took off 2 bases at V and 1 base at J, with 12 bases between the two ends. This CDR3 region has 15 residues. In nucleotides, the CDR3 is TGTGCCAGCAGTGAATCACAGGGTGGATCCTACGAGCAGTACTTC. Its translation is CASSESQGGSYEQYF.

V is TRBV12-3 or TRBV12-4 and J is TRBJ2-5, with a tentative D call TRBD1 (5 bases). V shed 5 bases and J shed 1 base, with 11 bases lying between them. The CDR3 length is 14 residues. The CDR3 reads CASSPSGLQETQYF. The DNA for the CDR3 is TGTGCCAGCAGTCCTTCAGGGCTCCAAGAGACCCAGTACTTC.

This clonotype was seen repeatedly, ten times or more. The chain employs TRBV9 and TRBJ2-3; D may be TRBD2 (6 bases). Germline CDR1 reads SGDLS; CDR2 reads YYNGEE. Trimming cost V 3 bases and J 5 bases, with 25 bases left between them. The CDR3 totals 18 residues. CDR3 nucleotides: TGTGCCAGCAGCGGCCTCCCTGGACTAAAAATGCCGGGAGATACGCAGTATTTT. It codes for CASSGLPGLKMPGDTQYF.

Only a few counts were recorded for this clonotype. One end of the junction does not line up with germline, which may come from a read error. The J gene is TRBJ2-3, the V gene TRBV4-3; D is possibly TRBD1 or TRBD2 (5 bases each). The CDR3 is 17 residues long. Germline V gives CDR1 LGHNA, CDR2 YSLEER. The CDR3: CASRQGLAGSYGDTQYF. The CDR3 region has the DNA TGCGCCAGCAGGCAAGGGCTCGCAGGGAGCTACGGAGATACGCAGTATTTT.

This clonotype was counted a few times. The genes are TRBV9 and TRBJ2-1; 9 nucleotides align to TRBD1. The CDR3 sequence is 15 residues long. Germline V CDR1 and CDR2: SGDLS, YYNGEE. With V trimmed by 2 bases and J by 2 bases, 2 bases remained unmatched. The CDR3 nucleotides are TGTGCCAGCAGCGTTGGGACAGGGCCCTACAATGAGCAGTTCTTC. It specifies CASSVGTGPYNEQFF.

This chain connects TRBV6-2 or TRBV6-3 to TRBJ2-1; 8 nucleotides line up with TRBD1. Germline V gene lookup returns CDR1 MNHEY and CDR2 SVGEGT. This CDR3 is built from 16 residues. Trimming at V came to 6 bases and at J to 5 bases, leaving 12 bases not matched to a gene. The CDR3 loop is CASRKRQGRMNNEQFF. Here the CDR3 DNA reads TGTGCCAGCAGAAAGAGACAGGGGAGAATGAACAATGAGCAGTTCTTC.

V usage is TRBV5-1 and J usage is TRBJ2-7, with D perhaps given as TRBD1 or TRBD2 (6 bases each). Trimming removed 1 base at V and 6 bases at J, with 11 bases between. Germline-derived CDR1 and CDR2 are SGHRS and YFSETQ. The CDR3 covers 13 residues. The CDR3 sequence is CASSLLGGGEQYV. In nucleotides, the CDR3 is TGCGCCAGCAGCTTGTTAGGGGGAGGCGAGCAGTACGTC.

The table lists this clonotype with a few counts. This chain connects TRBV4-2 to TRBJ1-2; D gene uncertain. This CDR3 is built from 16 residues. V lost 0 bases, J lost 0 bases, and 11 bases lay in between. CDR1 and CDR2 (germline): LGHNA, YNFKEQ. CDR3 nucleotides: TGTGCCAGCAGCCAAGAACGGGCAGCTACTAACTATGGCTACACCTTC. This codes for CASSQERAATNYGYTF.

This clonotype was observed a handful of times. This rearrangement joins TRBV7-9 to TRBJ2-5; D remains ambiguous. CDR3 size: 15 residues. CDR1 is SEHNR and CDR2 is FQNEAQ in the germline V gene (reference sequence). V gave up 5 bases and J gave up 4 bases, with 17 bases separating them. CDR3 DNA: TGTGCCAGCAGCCCCCCGGTTAAGGGCAGAGAGACCCAGTACTTC. Amino acid sequence: CASSPPVKGRETQYF.

The chain joins TRBV5-1 to TRBJ2-3; 7 bases align to TRBD1. Trimming cost V 0 bases and J 1 base; bases outside gene matches: 2. This CDR3 has 15 residues. Looked up from germline, CDR1 is SGHRS and CDR2 is YFSETQ. The CDR3 is CASSLGQGGTDTQYF. CDR3 nucleotide sequence: TGCGCCAGCAGCTTGGGGCAGGGGGGCACAGATACGCAGTATTTT.

This clonotype was seen a handful of times. The V and J genes are TRBV4-1 and TRBJ2-2, with 8 bases aligning to TRBD1. CDR1 is MGHRA and CDR2 is YSYEKL in the germline V gene. CDR3 length equals 14 residues. V was pared by 4 bases and J by 7 bases, with 5 bases of the junction left unmatched. The CDR3 protein is CASSLQGGGGELFF. For the CDR3, the DNA is TGCGCCAGCAGCCTACAGGGGGGTGGCGGGGAGCTGTTTTTT.

There are a few counts of this clonotype. The chain has TRBV5-1 and TRBJ2-1; no firm D call. Trimming cost V 2 bases and J 2 bases, with 8 bases left between them. Per germline, CDR1 SGHRS and CDR2 YFSETQ. The CDR3 extends over 14 amino acids. The CDR3 spells CASSLPGTYNEQFF. In nucleotides, the CDR3 is TGCGCCAGCAGCTTACCCGGAACCTACAATGAGCAGTTCTTC.

The table lists this clonotype with a count of one. The chain recombines TRBV6-1 with TRBJ1-5; tentatively, D is TRBD1 (5 bases). Between the trimmed V and J ends, which lost 8 bases and 4 bases, there was a span of 27 bases. The length of the CDR3 is 18 residues. Germline V gene lookup returns CDR1 MNHNS and CDR2 SASEGT. CDR3 protein: CASLGTPGRPRANQPQHF. In DNA, the CDR3 is TGTGCCAGCTTAGGGACCCCGGGCAGGCCAAGGGCTAATCAGCCCCAGCATTTT.

This sequence joins TRBV5-1 and TRBJ2-5; 8 nucleotides agree with TRBD2. The CDR3 extends over 15 amino acids. The germline gives CDR1 SGHRS, CDR2 YFSETQ. V trimming: 0 bases; J trimming: 2 bases; junction bases outside the gene matches: 3. CDR3 region: CASSLERGWQETQYF. CDR3 nucleotide sequence: TGCGCCAGCAGCTTGGAGCGGGGGTGGCAAGAGACCCAGTACTTC.

This clonotype was counted only a few times. This chain uses TRBV6-2 or TRBV6-3 with TRBJ2-4; unclear D gene. CDR3 length: 16 amino acids. Trimming left V 0 bases short and J 0 bases short, with 9 bases between. Germline assignment: CDR1 MNHEY and CDR2 SVGEGT. CDR3 nucleotide sequence: TGTGCCAGCAGTTACTCATGGGAACTAGCCAAAAACATTCAGTACTTC. It is translated as CASSYSWELAKNIQYF.

There are a few counts of this clonotype. This chain uses TRBV5-1 with TRBJ2-7; 7 nucleotides match TRBD1. CDR1 and CDR2 from the germline V gene are SGHRS and YFSETQ. V lost 0 bases, J lost 4 bases, and 7 bases stayed unmatched. The CDR3 has 15 residues. Here the CDR3 DNA reads TGCGCCAGCAGCTTGGGTGGTGGACAGGTGTACGAGCAGTACTTC. This sequence encodes CASSLGGGQVYEQYF. Together with reference TRBV5-1 and TRBJ2-7, the CDR3 gives the full variable domain: KAGVTQTPRYLIKTRGQQVTLSCSPISGHRSVSWYQQTPGQGLQFLFEYFSETQRNKGNFPGRFSGRQFSNSRSEMNVSTLELGDSALYLCASSLGGGQVYEQYFGPGTRLTVT.

This clonotype was counted between two and nine times. Here the CDR3 DNA reads TGTGCCAGCAGTTACGGGCGGGGGGGCTACGAGCAGTACTTC. This sequence encodes CASSYGRGGYEQYF. V and J are TRBV6-2 or TRBV6-3 and TRBJ2-7, with 9 bases identical to TRBD2. The CDR3 is 14 amino acids. Germline V gene lookup returns CDR1 MNHEY and CDR2 SVGEGT. V shed 2 bases, J shed 3 bases, and the junction held 2 bases outside the gene matches.

In this sample, this clonotype turned up a few times. This rearrangement joins TRBV6-5 to TRBJ2-2; no reliable D call. The CDR3 has 14 residues. The germline gives CDR1 MNHEY, CDR2 SVGAGI. V was clipped by 2 bases and J by 0 bases, with 4 bases between them. This chain's CDR3 is CASSYGANTGELFF. CDR3 bases: TGTGCCAGCAGTTACGGGGCGAACACCGGGGAGCTGTTTTTT.

The chain combines TRBV7-9 with TRBJ2-4; the D gene is possibly TRBD1 (6 bases). Germline assignment: CDR1 SEHNR and CDR2 FQNEAQ (reference sequence). The CDR3 contains 15 residues. Trimming took off 1 base at V and 4 bases at J, with 11 bases between the two ends. The CDR3, as DNA: TGTGCCAGCAGCTTAGACCAGGGGTCGAAAAACATTCAGTACTTC. This translates into CASSLDQGSKNIQYF.

The chain recombines TRBV7-9 with TRBJ1-2; 7 bases are a match to TRBD1. V was pared by 5 bases and J by 6 bases, with 9 bases of the junction left unmatched. This CDR3 is built from 14 residues. From germline, CDR1 is SEHNR and CDR2 FQNEAQ (reference sequence). CDR3 in DNA: TGTGCCAGCAGCCCGACAGGGCCGGATAATGGCTACACCTTC. Translating gives CASSPTGPDNGYTF.

The chain has TRBV5-1 and TRBJ2-2; unclear D gene. Trimming shortened V by 6 bases and J by 0 bases, and 15 bases separated the two germline ends. The germline V gene encodes CDR1 SGHRS and CDR2 YFSETQ. This CDR3 has 16 amino acids. CDR3 DNA: TGCGCCAGCAAACAAATTGGGGTCGCGAACACCGGGGAGCTGTTTTTT. It yields the protein CASKQIGVANTGELFF.

The table lists this clonotype with a few counts. The CDR3 loop is CATSKDRTSSYEQYF. CDR3 coding DNA: TGTGCCACCAGCAAGGATCGGACCAGCTCCTACGAGCAGTACTTC. The V call is TRBV15, the J call TRBJ2-7; D is undetermined. The germline V gene encodes CDR1 LNHNV and CDR2 YYDKDF (reference sequence). The CDR3 covers 15 residues. V dropped 4 bases and J dropped 0 bases, with 13 bases sitting between them.